The 15 T cell receptor beta chains in this list originate from one sample, sequenced in a study of T-cell memory formation after mild COVID-19. TCRdb re-called the 5' RACE reads with MiXCR, one entry per CDR3 protein. The data hold around 370,000 distinct CDR3 sequences, with over 20% observed a single time. Sequenced sample: PBMCs or a T cell subset sorted from them (not recorded which). The origin of the receptors is an adult woman who had mild COVID-19 (a few samples of this study predate the infection). Cell type and time point are not known.

This clonotype was recorded a few times. This chain links TRBV20-1 with TRBJ2-7; possibly TRBD2 for D (5 bases). The CDR3 spans 13 residues. Per germline, CDR1 DFQATT and CDR2 SNEGSKA (reference sequence). Trimming cost V 6 bases and J 2 bases, with 14 bases left between them. The CDR3 is CSAPRWETYEQYF. As DNA, the CDR3 is TGCAGTGCCCCTCGGTGGGAGACCTACGAGCAGTACTTC.

V and J are TRBV7-8 and TRBJ1-6; D is possibly TRBD1 (5 bases). Between the trimmed V and J ends, which lost 5 bases and 9 bases, there was a span of 11 bases. Per germline, CDR1 SGHVS and CDR2 FQNEAQ. This CDR3 contains 13 residues. The CDR3 coding sequence is TGTGCCAGCAGCCCCGGGACCACTTCACCCCTCCACTTT. It yields the protein CASSPGTTSPLHF.

The chain couples TRBV9 to TRBJ1-2; 8 positions agree with TRBD1. V lost 3 bases, J lost 1 base, and 5 bases stayed unmatched. This CDR3 has 15 amino acids. Germline CDR1 is SGDLS and CDR2 is YYNGEE. CDR3 loop: CASSAWDRINYGYTF. The CDR3, as DNA: TGTGCCAGCAGCGCCTGGGACAGGATTAACTATGGCTACACCTTC.

The table lists this clonotype with a few counts. V usage is TRBV5-1 and J usage is TRBJ2-1; the D gene is possibly TRBD1 (6 bases). The V end lost 1 base, the J end lost 5 bases, and 10 bases lay between the germline ends. The CDR3 is 14 residues long. Germline-derived CDR1 and CDR2 are SGHRS and YFSETQ. The CDR3 here is CASSLQGPNNEQFF. The DNA of the CDR3 is TGCGCCAGCAGCTTGCAGGGGCCGAACAATGAGCAGTTCTTC.

The rearrangement links TRBV5-1 to TRBJ2-5; TRBD1 matches at 9 bases. This CDR3 is 16 amino acids long. Germline V gene data show CDR1 as SGHRS and CDR2 as YFSETQ. J gave up 6 bases and V 4 bases, and 13 bases lay outside the gene matches. This chain's CDR3 is CASSTSTGGVGKTQYF. CDR3 DNA sequence: TGCGCCAGCAGCACCTCGACAGGGGGTGTTGGGAAGACCCAGTACTTC.

This clonotype was counted ten times or more. The chain couples TRBV7-3 to TRBJ2-5, with TRBD2 as a possible D gene (6 bases). This CDR3 is 16 amino acids long. CDR1 is SGHTA and CDR2 is FQGTGA in the germline V gene. The V end was cut by 3 bases, the J end by 3 bases, with 17 bases between. CDR3 nucleotide sequence: TGTGCCAGCAGCTTCAGTGGTTCTAGCGCGAAAGAGACCCAGTACTTC. This codes for CASSFSGSSAKETQYF.

The V gene is TRBV5-1, the J gene TRBJ2-3; D is uncertain. This CDR3 contains 13 residues. Germline CDR1 reads SGHRS; CDR2 reads YFSETQ. Trimming took off 3 bases at V and 4 bases at J, with 9 bases between the two ends. Here the CDR3 reads CASSSDLADTQYF. The CDR3 DNA is TGCGCCAGCAGCTCCGACTTGGCAGATACGCAGTATTTT. Filled out from reference TRBV5-1 and TRBJ2-3, the complete variable domain reads KAGVTQTPRYLIKTRGQQVTLSCSPISGHRSVSWYQQTPGQGLQFLFEYFSETQRNKGNFPGRFSGRQFSNSRSEMNVSTLELGDSALYLCASSSDLADTQYFGPGTRLTVL.

V gene TRBV29-1 combines with J gene TRBJ2-7; D not certain. V was pared by 4 bases and J by 7 bases, with 14 bases between. The CDR3 sequence is 12 residues long. Germline CDR1 is SQVTM and CDR2 is ANQGSEA. The CDR3 reads CSVGAWSGEQYF. The DNA of the CDR3 is TGCAGCGTTGGCGCTTGGTCTGGAGAGCAGTACTTC.

The gene calls are TRBV6-5 and TRBJ2-2; perhaps TRBD2 as D (7 bases). Trimming stripped 10 bases from V and 7 bases from J, with 22 bases between. The CDR3 has 15 amino acids. CDR1 and CDR2 from the germline V gene are MNHEY and SVGAGI. The CDR3 sequence is CATRRGGGAGGELFF. In DNA form, the CDR3 reads TGTGCCACCCGACGGGGAGGGGGAGCTGGCGGGGAGCTGTTTTTT.

V is TRBV5-1 and J is TRBJ2-3; the match to TRBD1 covers 7 bases. This CDR3 region has 17 residues. The V and J ends lost 4 bases and 0 bases, in that order; junction bases with no gene match: 11. Germline values: CDR1 SGHRS, CDR2 YFSETQ. The CDR3: CASSRGTASASTDTQYF. CDR3 in DNA: TGCGCCAGCAGCCGAGGGACAGCTTCGGCCAGCACAGATACGCAGTATTTT.

Only a few counts were recorded for this clonotype. V and J are TRBV2 and TRBJ2-2; 11 bases fit TRBD2. The germline CDR1 and CDR2 sequences are SNHLY and FYNNEI. V lost 7 bases, J lost 6 bases, and 4 bases stayed unmatched. The CDR3 sequence is 14 residues long. This CDR3 reads CASKGLAAAGELFF. The DNA for the CDR3 is TGTGCCAGCAAGGGACTAGCGGCGGCCGGGGAGCTGTTTTTT.

The V and J genes are TRBV19 and TRBJ2-5; TRBD2 agrees at 7 bases. V dropped 6 bases and J dropped 5; count of bases not matched to a gene: 6. From germline, CDR1 is LNHDA and CDR2 SQIVND (reference sequence). CDR3 size: 13 residues. The CDR3 sequence: CASSPSGVETQYF. In DNA, the CDR3 is TGTGCCAGTAGCCCGAGCGGGGTGGAGACCCAGTACTTC.

The rearrangement links TRBV6-5 to TRBJ2-7; 7 bases are a match to TRBD2. Germline V CDR1 and CDR2: MNHEY, SVGAGI. Germline trimming cut 6 bases from V and 0 bases from J; bases unmatched to any gene: 5. The CDR3 contains 14 residues. The CDR3: CASRRDYSSYEQYF. The CDR3 DNA follows: TGTGCCAGCAGGCGGGACTATAGCTCCTACGAGCAGTACTTC.

This chain joins TRBV7-9 and TRBJ2-3, with 12 nucleotides matching TRBD2. V lost 5 bases to trimming and J lost 3 bases; unmatched junction nucleotides: 3. The CDR3 is made up of 15 amino acids. Germline V gene data show CDR1 as SEHNR and CDR2 as FQNEAQ (reference sequence). In DNA, the CDR3 is TGTGCCAGCAGCCAGACTAGCGGGAGAACAGATACGCAGTATTTT. Protein product: CASSQTSGRTDTQYF. Complete variable domain (other parts from reference TRBV7-9 and TRBJ2-3): DTGVSQNPRHKITKRGQNVTFRCDPISEHNRLYWYRQTLGQGPEFLTYFQNEAQLEKSRLLSDRFSAERPKGSFSTLEIQRTEQGDSAMYLCASSQTSGRTDTQYFGPGTRLTVL.

This clonotype was recorded many times. The chain is built from TRBV5-6 and TRBJ2-7, with a possible D match to TRBD2 (5 bases). Trimming removed 2 bases from V and 3 bases from J, with 9 bases in between. CDR1 and CDR2 (germline): SGHDT, YYEEEE. This CDR3 has 13 amino acids. The CDR3, as DNA: TGTGCCAGCAGCTTCGGACTGGACTACGAGCAGTACTTC. Translation gives CASSFGLDYEQYF. The whole variable domain, filled in from reference TRBV5-6 and TRBJ2-7, reads DAGVTQSPTHLIKTRGQQVTLRCSPKSGHDTVSWYQQALGQGPQFIFQYYEEEERQRGNFPDRFSGHQFPNYSSELNVNALLLGDSALYLCASSFGLDYEQYFGPGTRLTVT.